The clone carrying this TCR beta chain showed up just a few times. In the original workflow: Nucleated cell counts were estimated from reference gene primer amplification. Here immunoSEQ multiplex PCR was the method, and the copy in TCRdb shows in-frame clones only, minus some. V and J calls and clone size come straight from that table; D and trimming were deduced from the DNA. The data contain over 200,000 clones, approximately 90% of them seen just once; the ten biggest clones take up approximately 0.77%. The data were obtained in a study of blood T cell repertoires in COVID-19. Whole-study context: Specimens from acute and convalescent COVID-19 originated in the United States, Italy and Spain. PBMCs, B-cell-depleted T cells, or T cells provided the cDNA or gDNA that made up the material.

Seattle participants joined during active infection and were tracked over time. Deletions cut 7 bases from V and 3 bases from J, with 12 bases between. CDR1 and CDR2 from the germline V gene are SGHVS and FQNEAQ. The CDR3 has 13 amino acids. The V gene is TRBV7-8, the J gene TRBJ1-1; no firm D call. The sequencing input was peripheral blood. The clonotype comes from a man aged 55 to 70 with COVID-19, enrolled during active disease. CDR3 bases: TGTGCCAGCATGTATATTCCGGACACTGAAGCTTTCTTT. This gives the protein CASMYIPDTEAFF. Using reference TRBV7-8 and TRBJ1-1 for the parts outside the CDR3, the full variable domain is GAGVSQSPRYKVAKRGQDVALRCDPISGHVSLFWYQQALGQGPEFLTYFQNEAQLDKSGLPSDRFFAERPEGSVSTLKIQRTQQEDSAVYLCASMYIPDTEAFFGQGTRLTVV.